Shown below are 15 T cell receptor beta chains from a single sample sequenced in a study of human T cells and chemical hapten exposure. TCRdb reprocessed the RACE reads with MiXCR, giving one entry per CDR3 protein. Here the sample spans about 42,000 distinct CDR3 sequences, around 12% being singletons. The sample's time point: pre-sensitization, week 0. Described treatment: therapeutic diphenylcyclopropenone sensitization with weekly scalp DPC. Sequencing was performed on whole blood, taken in connection with sensitization to the hapten diphenylcyclopropenone (DPC). The receptors were sampled from a woman younger than 45 with alopecia areata. Some clones in this sample may be carry-over from other donors' samples.

This clonotype came up once. With a much larger clone just one base away, this may be a read error. J is TRBJ2-3 and V is TRBV12-3 or TRBV12-4, with TRBD2 matching over 11 bases. This CDR3 contains 14 residues. The chain's CDR3 is CAGSSTSGGDTQYF. In nucleotides, the CDR3 is TGTGCCGGCAGTTCAACTAGCGGGGGCGATACGCAGTATTTT.

This clonotype occurred a few times. The chain couples TRBV29-1 to TRBJ2-3; D call uncertain. In germline, CDR1 is SQVTM, CDR2 ANQGSEA. This CDR3 is 14 amino acids long. Trimming took off 4 bases at V and 0 bases at J, with 11 bases between the two ends. The chain's CDR3 is CSVVGSLSTDTQYF. The CDR3 DNA follows: TGCAGCGTTGTGGGCAGCCTCAGCACAGATACGCAGTATTTT.

This clonotype was observed a single time. The chain joins TRBV5-5 to TRBJ1-1, with D unclear. This CDR3 region has 14 residues. The V and J ends lost 0 bases and 1 base respectively, with 7 bases between them. Germline CDR1 reads SGHKS; CDR2 reads YYEKEE (reference sequence). The CDR3 is CASSLAPWNTEAFF. CDR3 coding DNA: TGTGCCAGCAGCTTGGCCCCATGGAACACTGAAGCTTTCTTT.

This clonotype has only a few counts. J is TRBJ1-2 and V is TRBV18; D may be TRBD1 (5 bases). The CDR3 has 13 amino acids. Germline V gene data show CDR1 as KGHSH and CDR2 as LQKENI. Trimming pared 2 bases from V and 7 bases from J, leaving 11 bases between. The DNA for the CDR3 is TGTGCCAGCTCACCAGAAGGGGATCGTGGCTACACCTTC. Protein product: CASSPEGDRGYTF.

In this sample, this clonotype turned up many times. The V and J genes are TRBV11-2 and TRBJ2-3, with D hard to call. Germline V gene sequence: CDR1 SGHAT, CDR2 FQNNGV. The CDR3 has 12 amino acids. Trimming took 3 bases from V and 5 from J, leaving 6 bases between them. Here the CDR3 DNA reads TGTGCCAGCAGCTTTTATGAAGATACGCAGTATTTT. Protein: CASSFYEDTQYF.

The sample holds many counts of this clonotype. V and J are TRBV6-2 or TRBV6-3 and TRBJ2-1; D could derive from TRBD1 or TRBD2 (5 bases each). Germline-derived CDR1 and CDR2 are MNHEY and SVGEGT. The CDR3 runs 15 residues. V was trimmed by 4 bases and J by 6 bases, leaving 16 bases between them. CDR3 DNA sequence: TGTGCCAGCAGTTTTCACTGGGGACGGTCCAATGAGCAGTTCTTC. Protein product: CASSFHWGRSNEQFF.

The V and J genes are TRBV7-2 and TRBJ2-7, with 10 bases that match TRBD2. V trimming: 5 bases; J trimming: 10 bases; junction bases outside the gene matches: 11. Germline V gene data show CDR1 as SGHTA and CDR2 as FQGNSA. This CDR3 has 14 amino acids. The CDR3 here is CASSPRGSGRAQYF. Written as DNA, the CDR3 is TGTGCCAGCAGCCCCCGGGGGAGCGGGAGGGCCCAGTACTTC.

The gene calls are TRBV6-2 or TRBV6-3 and TRBJ2-7, with D possibly being TRBD1 or TRBD2 (7 bases each). V was cut by 5 bases and J by 3 bases, with 17 bases left in between. The CDR3 is made up of 15 amino acids. Germline V lookup: CDR1 MNHEY, CDR2 SVGEGT. CDR3 region: CASSPRGTIIYEQYF. As DNA, the CDR3 is TGTGCCAGCAGTCCCAGGGGGACTATCATCTACGAGCAGTACTTC.

This clonotype appeared a few times. V gene TRBV6-2 or TRBV6-3 combines with J gene TRBJ2-3; TRBD2 aligns across 9 bases. The CDR3 runs to 16 residues. With 6 bases clipped from V and 4 bases from J, the junction kept 11 bases outside the gene matches. Germline lookup yields CDR1 MNHEY and CDR2 SVGEGT. CDR3 sequence reads: CASSQRLAGTSDTQYF. The CDR3 bases are TGTGCCAGCAGCCAAAGGCTAGCGGGAACCTCAGATACGCAGTATTTT.

This clonotype appeared a few times. The chain carries TRBV30 and TRBJ2-7; D gene unclear. The germline gives CDR1 GTSNPN, CDR2 SVGIG (reference sequence). This CDR3 comprises 13 residues. Trimming took off 4 bases at V and 3 bases at J, with 13 bases between the two ends. The CDR3 DNA reads as TGTGCCTGGAATCGGGTCCTTTACTACGAGCAGTACTTC. This encodes CAWNRVLYYEQYF.

This clonotype was counted between two and nine times. The V and J genes are TRBV7-9 and TRBJ1-2; 10 bases agree with TRBD1. This CDR3 contains 15 residues. Germline V gene lookup returns CDR1 SEHNR and CDR2 FQNEAQ (reference sequence). The ends lost 4 bases at V and 4 bases at J; junction bases unmatched: 6. The CDR3 bases are TGTGCCAGCAGCTCCGGGACAGGGGTACCCTATGGCTACACCTTC. Amino acids: CASSSGTGVPYGYTF.

The chain links TRBV20-1 to TRBJ2-1; tentative D call: TRBD2 (6 bases). The CDR3 sequence is 16 residues long. Germline V gene lookup returns CDR1 DFQATT and CDR2 SNEGSKA (reference sequence). Trimming took off 3 bases at V and 8 bases at J, with 23 bases between the two ends. As DNA, the CDR3 is TGCAGTGCTAGTCCCGCTTCGGGAGCGGCTAGCGATGAGCAGTTCTTC. Protein sequence: CSASPASGAASDEQFF.

This clonotype showed up just once. This may arise from a read error, as a much more abundant clone is one base away. V usage is TRBV6-2 or TRBV6-3 and J usage is TRBJ2-2, with a tentative D call TRBD2 (6 bases). Per the germline V gene, CDR1 is MNHEY and CDR2 is SVGEGT. The CDR3 is 16 amino acids. The DNA of the CDR3 is TGTGCCAGTGTTAGGTGGGAGAGCCCCAACACCGGGGGGCTGTTTTTT. Its translation: CASVRWESPNTGGLFF.

This clonotype appeared a few times. CDR3 sequence: CASSHLPRGTKDTEAFF. As DNA, the CDR3 is TGTGCCAGCAGCCATCTCCCTAGGGGGACCAAGGACACTGAAGCTTTCTTT. The chain uses TRBV3-1 and TRBJ1-1; a possible D gene is TRBD1 (6 bases). The CDR3 runs to 17 residues. V was cut by 3 bases and J by 3 bases, with 20 bases left in between. CDR1 is LGHDT, CDR2 YNNKEL, per germline (reference sequence).

This clonotype has at least ten counts. Sequence at one end of the junction differs from germline and may be a read error. The chain recombines TRBV7-7 with TRBJ2-7, with 8 nucleotides matching TRBD1. CDR3 length: 15 residues. CDR1 is SSHAT and CDR2 is FNYEAQ in the germline V gene (reference sequence). The CDR3 DNA sequence: TGTGCTAGCAGCTTGCGTACAGGGGGTTTCTACGAGCAGTACTTC. Translation: CASSLRTGGFYEQYF.